This TCR beta chain was sequenced for a study of CD8 T cells in Susac syndrome. After extraction with the RNeasy kit, about 0.5 to 1 ug of the RNA was reverse transcribed using random hexamers. TCR beta CDR3 was amplified by immunoSEQ multiplex PCR. This amplification extended across 54 Vbeta and 13 Jbeta segments. TCRdb called the immunoSEQ multiplex PCR reads again in MiXCR, with one record for every CDR3 protein. The sample consists of around 130,000 distinct CDR3 sequences, 85% to 95% of them appearing once. The germline V gene encodes CDR1 MNHEY and CDR2 SMNVEV (reference sequence). V lost 5 bases, J lost 0 bases, and 11 bases lay in between. CDR3 length: 15 amino acids.

The chain links TRBV27 to TRBJ1-3, with D possibly TRBD1 on 6 matching bases. Sequenced input: CD8+ T cells from PBMCs. This TCR derives from a human donor with Susac syndrome. CDR3 in DNA: TGTGCCAGCAGTCAGGGGATTAACTCTGGAAACACCATATATTTT. This sequence encodes CASSQGINSGNTIYF.